These T cell receptor beta chains were read from a single sample in a study of response to subunit inactivated influenza vaccine. TCRdb reprocessed the RT-PCR reads with MiXCR, giving one entry per CDR3 protein. The profile shows about 540,000 distinct CDR3 sequences, around a quarter of them singletons. The same data also went into a second study, on T cells expressing NK-cell markers.

The sample here was CD4+ T cells sorted from PBMCs, taken approximately 12 days after vaccination. These receptors originate from a man aged 45-60 years who received an inactivated influenza vaccine. Both conserved end residues are part of each CDR3. The D gene is left open where the match is weak. Clone size is given for some rows only: seen once, a few or many times, or a class if the clone is expanded.

j_call | d_call | clone_size | v_call | cdr3_length | cdr3_nt | cdr3_aa
TRBJ2-3 | NA | many | TRBV7-2 | 13 | TGTGCCAGCAGCTCAAGCAGGGTGAATACGCAGTATTTT | CASSSSRVNTQYF
TRBJ2-7 | NA | NA | TRBV20-1 | 13 | TGCAGTGCTAGTAAATACGTTCTTAGAGAGCAGTACTTC | CSASKYVLREQYF
TRBJ1-5 | TRBD1 | NA | TRBV20-1 | 13 | TGCAGTGCCCGACGGACAGGGAATCAGCCCCAGCATTTT | CSARRTGNQPQHF
TRBJ2-3 | NA | NA | TRBV10-2 | 14 | TGCGCCAGCAGTGTCGCGGGCCGGTCAGATACGCAGTATTTT | CASSVAGRSDTQYF
TRBJ2-7 | TRBD1 | few | TRBV7-2 | 13 | TGTGCCAGCAGCTCGGGGACAGGGGCCGAGCAGTACTTC | CASSSGTGAEQYF
TRBJ1-2 | TRBD1 | few | TRBV27 | 15 | TGTGCCAGCAGTCCTCCGGACAGGGTCCCGTATGGCTACACCTTC | CASSPPDRVPYGYTF
TRBJ1-1 | TRBD1 | NA | TRBV6-1 | 14 | TGTGCCAGCAGTGTAACAGGGGGAGGCACTGAAGCTTTCTTT | CASSVTGGGTEAFF
TRBJ2-7 | TRBD1 | NA | TRBV15 | 16 | TGTGCCACCAGCATCATGGGGGGACAGGGCTCCTACGAGCAGTACTTC | CATSIMGGQGSYEQYF
TRBJ1-5 | NA | NA | TRBV12-3/TRBV12-4 | 14 | TGTGCCAGCAGTTTAGTCAGGGGATCGACGCCCCAGCATTTT | CASSLVRGSTPQHF
TRBJ2-7 | TRBD1 | few | TRBV11-2 | 13 | TGTGCCAGCAGCCGGGACAGGTCCTACGAGCAGTACTTC | CASSRDRSYEQYF
TRBJ2-3 | TRBD2 | few | TRBV7-2 | 16 | TGTGCCAGCAGCCCCTCCCCAGCGGGAGGGGCAGATACGCAGTATTTT | CASSPSPAGGADTQYF
TRBJ2-3 | NA | few | TRBV6-1 | 16 | TGTGCCAGCACCCTTAGGGTAGGCGGGGAGACGTATACGCAGTATTTT | CASTLRVGGETYTQYF
TRBJ2-5 | TRBD2 | few | TRBV12-3/TRBV12-4 | 14 | TGTGCCAGCAGTCGATCGGGGGGGGTTCAGACCCAGTACTTC | CASSRSGGVQTQYF
TRBJ2-1 | NA | NA | TRBV7-9 | 15 | TGTGCCAGCAGCATCCTCTCGGGGTTTTCCAATGAGCAGTTCTTC | CASSILSGFSNEQFF
TRBJ2-5 | NA | NA | TRBV18 | 18 | TGTGCCAGCTCACCAAGGTCTGGGGGTACAGGCAGCCAAGAGACCCAGTACTTC | CASSPRSGGTGSQETQYF
TRBJ2-2 | TRBD1 | NA | TRBV20-1 | 16 | TGCAGTGCTAGAGATCAGGGACAGTTTAACACCGGGGAGCTGTTTTTT | CSARDQGQFNTGELFF
TRBJ1-1 | NA | few | TRBV3-1 | 12 | TGTGCCAGCAGTTCTGAGGGAACTGAAGCTTTCTTT | CASSSEGTEAFF
TRBJ2-3 | NA | few | TRBV7-7 | 13 | TGTGCTAGCAGCCTAGGGATGACAGATACGCAGTATTTT | CASSLGMTDTQYF
TRBJ2-7 | NA | NA | TRBV20-1 | 18 | TGCAGTGCTAGAGATGATTCCAGGGGCGGAGGATTGAGGTACGAGCAGTACTTC | CSARDDSRGGGLRYEQYF
TRBJ2-5 | NA | NA | TRBV7-3 | 15 | TGTGCCAGCAGCCCCGGGACACAAGGGGGGGGGACCCAGTACTTC | CASSPGTQGGGTQYF
TRBJ1-6 | NA | few | TRBV21-1 | 15 | TGTGCCAACCCGGGGGGGACAGGCTCTAATTCACCCCTCCACTTT | CANPGGTGSNSPLHF
TRBJ1-2 | TRBD1 | NA | TRBV7-2 | 12 | TGTGCCAGCAGCCGGGACAGCCTCGGCTACACCTTC | CASSRDSLGYTF
TRBJ2-1 | TRBD2 | NA | TRBV7-2 | 15 | TGTGCCAGCAGCTCCTCCGGGACTAGCCTCAATGAGCAGTTCTTC | CASSSSGTSLNEQFF
TRBJ2-4 | TRBD1 | many | TRBV4-2 | 14 | TGTGCCAGCAGCCCTGACTCAGGGGGAAACATTCAGTACTTC | CASSPDSGGNIQYF
TRBJ1-6 | NA | few | TRBV6-1 | 15 | TGTGCCAGCAGCCTAGACCTTTTCTATAATTCACCCCTCCACTTT | CASSLDLFYNSPLHF
TRBJ2-6 | NA | few | TRBV12-3/TRBV12-4 | 17 | TGTGCCAGCAGTTTACCTAGAGGCGGCTCTGGGGCCAACGTCCTGACTTTC | CASSLPRGGSGANVLTF
TRBJ2-4 | NA | NA | TRBV18 | 18 | TGTGCCAGCTCACCGCTCTCGCAGGGCGGAATGGCCAAAAACATTCAGTACTTC | CASSPLSQGGMAKNIQYF
TRBJ2-5 | NA | NA | TRBV7-2 | 13 | TGTGCCAGCAGCTTTGGCCCCATGAGGACCCAGTACTTC | CASSFGPMRTQYF
TRBJ2-7 | NA | NA | TRBV12-3/TRBV12-4 | 13 | TGTGCCAGCAGGGCGGGCGCATCCTACGAGCAGTACTTC | CASRAGASYEQYF
TRBJ1-1 | NA | few | TRBV10-3 | 15 | TGTGCCATCAGTGAGTCTTCACGGGTGAACACTGAAGCTTTCTTT | CAISESSRVNTEAFF
TRBJ2-5 | NA | few | TRBV20-1 | 14 | TGCAGTGCTAGAGATGTACAGAGTCAAGAGACCCAGTACTTC | CSARDVQSQETQYF
TRBJ2-2 | TRBD2 | NA | TRBV29-1 | 15 | TGCAGCGTTGGATTTAGCGGGTGGAACACCGGGGAGCTGTTTTTT | CSVGFSGWNTGELFF
TRBJ2-1 | NA | few | TRBV6-5 | 13 | TGTGCCAGCAGTACTACAGGGTCCAATGAGCAGTTCTTC | CASSTTGSNEQFF
TRBJ2-1 | TRBD2 | few | TRBV9 | 18 | TGTGCCAGCAGCGTAGGACTTGCCAGCGGGGGATCCTACAATGAGCAGTTCTTC | CASSVGLASGGSYNEQFF
TRBJ1-5 | NA | few | TRBV7-2 | 15 | TGTGCCAGCAGCTCGGACGGAGGATTTTATCAGCCCCAGCATTTT | CASSSDGGFYQPQHF
TRBJ1-1 | TRBD1 | few | TRBV20-1 | 13 | TGCAGTGCTACCGGGACAGCGAACACTGAAGCTTTCTTT | CSATGTANTEAFF
TRBJ2-1 | TRBD2 | NA | TRBV7-2 | 15 | TGTGCCAGCAGCAAAGCGGGACCGACCTACAATGAGCAGTTCTTC | CASSKAGPTYNEQFF
TRBJ1-2 | TRBD1 | few | TRBV20-1 | 16 | TGCAGTGCTAGAGCCAGGATTATCGACAGGGTTTATGGCTACACCTTC | CSARARIIDRVYGYTF
TRBJ2-7 | NA | NA | TRBV28 | 12 | TGTGCCAGCAGTTTATGGCCTTACGAGCAGTACTTC | CASSLWPYEQYF
TRBJ1-1 | NA | NA | TRBV29-1 | 13 | TGCAGCGTTGAAGTGCAGAGTAACACTGAAGCTTTCTTT | CSVEVQSNTEAFF
TRBJ1-1 | NA | NA | TRBV7-8 | 13 | TGTGCCAGCACCGCGTTGGTAGGGACTGAAGCTTTCTTT | CASTALVGTEAFF
TRBJ2-5 | TRBD2 | many | TRBV12-3/TRBV12-4 | 16 | TGTGCCAGCAGCCGGACTAGCGGGAGAGGCCAAGAGACCCAGTACTTC | CASSRTSGRGQETQYF
TRBJ2-5 | NA | few | TRBV7-9 | 15 | TGTGCCAGCAGCTTCCTATGGGCCAAGCAAGAGACCCAGTACTTC | CASSFLWAKQETQYF
TRBJ2-7 | TRBD1 | NA | TRBV9 | 15 | TGTGCCAGCAGCGTAGGGGACAGGGGGTGGTACGAGCAGTACTTC | CASSVGDRGWYEQYF
TRBJ2-1 | NA | few | TRBV28 | 16 | TGTGCCAGCAGCCCCCTCTGGAGCGGTGACTACAATGAGCAGTTCTTC | CASSPLWSGDYNEQFF